This TCR beta chain is from a study of cytomegalovirus exposure and HLA in healthy donors. Study at large: In an early release, HLA-typed donors contributed tens of millions of unique TCR sequences. Of the donors genotyped, several hundred in all, 81% fell in the Caucasian-associated ancestry cluster.

Details on this clone: Its matching antigen is unknown.

Germline lookup yields CDR1 SNHLY and CDR2 FYNNEI. This CDR3 contains 15 residues. V shed 7 bases, J shed 2 bases, and the junction held 8 bases outside the gene matches. Primers: 60 Vbeta forward and 13 Jbeta reverse. Profiling relied on immunoSEQ multiplex PCR, and the TCRdb table lists in-frame clones only, not all of them. The sample holds about 150,000 clones, 80% seen once. General observations from the study: A further, later analysis showed that HLA-associated TCR beta chains (compared with equally common others) were more clonally expanded.

J is TRBJ2-7 and V is TRBV2; 10 bases are a match to TRBD2. The sequencing input was PBMCs. The receptor comes from a woman between 40 and 55 years old in good health and CMV-seropositive. CDR3 coding DNA: TGTGCCAGCATTGTCATAGCGGGAGGACCCTACGAGCAGTACTTC. Protein: CASIVIAGGPYEQYF. The full variable domain, in which reference TRBV2 and TRBJ2-7 provide the parts outside the CDR3, is EPEVTQTPSHQVTQMGQEVILRCVPISNHLYFYWYRQILGQKVEFLVSFYNNEISEKSEIFDDQFSVERPDGSNFTLKIRSTKLEDSAMYFCASIVIAGGPYEQYFGPGTRLTVT.